The 19 T cell receptor beta chains below all came from one sample that was sequenced in a study of T cell responses to AZD1222 COVID-19 vaccine. Profiled with immunoSEQ multiplex PCR; TCRdb holds only in-frame clones, not every one. This table holds around 120,000 clones, 85% to 90% found once. Sequences were derived from peripheral blood, sampled 28 days after the second AZD1222 dose. Receptors were obtained from an adult who received the AZD1222 COVID-19 vaccine.

The rearrangement joins TRBV3-1 (or the pseudogene TRBV3-2) to TRBJ2-4; TRBD1 agrees at 9 bases. V shed 4 bases and J 2 bases; nucleotides not matched to a gene: 3. The CDR3 spans 15 residues. CDR1 and CDR2 from the germline V gene are LGHDT and YNNKEL (reference sequence). The CDR3 DNA reads TGTGCCAGCAGCCGGGACAGGGTAACCAAAAACATTCAGTACTTC. Its translation is CASSRDRVTKNIQYF.

Only a few counts were recorded for this clone. The chain links TRBV3-1 (or the pseudogene TRBV3-2) to TRBJ2-3; 10 bases agree with TRBD2. The germline V gene has CDR1 LGHDT and CDR2 YNNKEL (reference sequence). This CDR3 is 16 amino acids long. V lost 2 bases to trimming and J lost 2 bases; unmatched junction nucleotides: 4. In DNA, the CDR3 is TGTGCCAGCAGCCAACAGCGGGGGGGTTTCACAGATACGCAGTATTTT. As protein: CASSQQRGGFTDTQYF.

The J gene is TRBJ1-1, the V gene TRBV2, with unresolved D. Trimming pared 2 bases from V and 5 bases from J, leaving 9 bases between. From germline, CDR1 is SNHLY and CDR2 FYNNEI. CDR3 length: 13 amino acids. CDR3: CASSEWQRTEAFF. In DNA, the CDR3 is TGTGCCAGCAGTGAATGGCAGAGGACTGAAGCTTTCTTT.

CDR3 protein: CASSFGSGGVYEQYF. The CDR3 DNA follows: TGCGCCAGCAGCTTCGGGAGCGGGGGAGTCTACGAGCAGTACTTC. The chain employs TRBV5-1 and TRBJ2-7; 8 bases line up with TRBD2. V was pared by 2 bases and J by 3 bases, with 7 bases of the junction left unmatched. The germline CDR1 and CDR2 sequences are SGHRS and YFSETQ. This CDR3 region has 15 residues. The variable domain in full, completed from reference TRBV5-1 and TRBJ2-7, reads KAGVTQTPRYLIKTRGQQVTLSCSPISGHRSVSWYQQTPGQGLQFLFEYFSETQRNKGNFPGRFSGRQFSNSRSEMNVSTLELGDSALYLCASSFGSGGVYEQYFGPGTRLTVT.

CDR3 in amino acids: CASSFTYYNEQFF. The CDR3, as DNA: TGTGCCAGCAGCTTTACCTACTACAATGAGCAGTTCTTC. The V call is TRBV7-2, the J call TRBJ2-1; D gene uncertain. Germline V gene data show CDR1 as SGHTA and CDR2 as FQGNSA. The CDR3 contains 13 residues. Trimming stripped 3 bases from V and 3 bases from J, with 6 bases between. The entire variable domain, with the rest obtained from reference TRBV7-2 and TRBJ2-1, is as follows: GAGVSQSPSNKVTEKGKDVELRCDPISGHTALYWYRQSLGQGLEFLIYFQGNSAPDKSGLPSDRFSAERTGGSVSTLTIQRTQQEDSAVYLCASSFTYYNEQFFGPGTRLTVL.

This chain joins TRBV10-3 and TRBJ2-7; maybe TRBD1 (5 bases). Trimming removed 8 bases at V and 2 bases at J, with 10 bases between. The CDR3 is 12 amino acids. Germline loops: CDR1 ENHRY, CDR2 SYGVKD. DNA for the CDR3: TGTGCCATCTCGACAGTTACCTACGAGCAGTACTTC. Its protein is CAISTVTYEQYF.

This clone came up once. This sequence joins TRBV3-1 (or the pseudogene TRBV3-2) and TRBJ2-5; 10 bases are a match to TRBD2. V was clipped by 3 bases and J by 5 bases; unmatched bases: 9. Germline CDR1 LGHDT, CDR2 YNNKEL (reference sequence). The CDR3 is 16 residues long. CDR3 sequence (DNA): TGTGCCAGCAGCCAGACAGCGGGGGGGCCTGGGGAGACCCAGTACTTC. The encoded protein is CASSQTAGGPGETQYF.

The chain has TRBV5-1 and TRBJ2-7, with D possibly being TRBD1 or TRBD2 (5 bases each). Trimming removed 4 bases at V and 6 bases at J, with 14 bases between. The CDR3 sequence is 13 residues long. CDR1 is SGHRS and CDR2 is YFSETQ in the germline V gene. CDR3 sequence reads: CASSPDGTVEQYF. CDR3 nucleotides: TGCGCCAGCAGCCCGGACGGGACCGTCGAGCAGTACTTC.

This chain links TRBV14 with TRBJ2-7; D ambiguous. CDR3 size: 15 residues. Germline V gene sequence: CDR1 SGHDN, CDR2 FVKESK. With 1 base removed from V and 6 bases from J, the gap between germline ends came to 16 bases. The CDR3 here is CASSQADGRTSEQYF. The CDR3, as DNA: TGTGCCAGCAGCCAAGCCGACGGCAGAACCAGCGAGCAGTACTTC.

This chain links TRBV6-2 or TRBV6-3 with TRBJ2-7; 8 bases agree with TRBD1. Germline loops: CDR1 MNHEY, CDR2 SVGEGT. Trimming cost V 0 bases and J 2 bases; bases outside gene matches: 3. The CDR3 covers 15 residues. CDR3 sequence: CASSYSQQGAYEQYF. CDR3 sequence (DNA): TGTGCCAGCAGTTACTCACAACAGGGGGCCTACGAGCAGTACTTC.

The CDR3 DNA is TGTGCCAGCAGCCCCGACAGGGCGGAGATGGAGACCCAGTACTTC. It translates to CASSPDRAEMETQYF. The chain combines TRBV9 with TRBJ2-5; TRBD1 matches 7 bases. Germline V gene data show CDR1 as SGDLS and CDR2 as YYNGEE. J gave up 5 bases and V 4 bases, and 11 bases lay outside the gene matches. The CDR3 contains 15 residues.

The J gene is TRBJ1-5, the V gene TRBV2; no firm D call. The germline V gene has CDR1 SNHLY and CDR2 FYNNEI. V shed 2 bases and J shed 4 bases, with 9 bases lying between them. The CDR3 is made up of 14 amino acids. The CDR3 region is CASSEQALNQPQHF. The CDR3 bases are TGTGCCAGCAGTGAACAGGCACTGAATCAGCCCCAGCATTTT.

The chain is built from TRBV7-9 and TRBJ2-5; D unclear. The CDR3 has 15 amino acids. The V and J ends lost 0 bases and 0 bases respectively, with 8 bases between them. Germline CDR1 reads SEHNR; CDR2 reads FQNEAQ (reference sequence). The CDR3 region has the DNA TGTGCCAGCAGCTTAGCGGGGTCGTACCAAGAGACCCAGTACTTC. It is translated as CASSLAGSYQETQYF. Full variable domain (rest looked up from reference TRBV7-9 and TRBJ2-5): DTGVSQNPRHKITKRGQNVTFRCDPISEHNRLYWYRQTLGQGPEFLTYFQNEAQLEKSRLLSDRFSAERPKGSFSTLEIQRTEQGDSAMYLCASSLAGSYQETQYFGPGTRLLVL.

This clone was found once. CDR3 in amino acids: CASSHGRRGNTIYF. The CDR3 nucleotides read TGTGCCAGTAGCCACGGGCGGCGTGGAAACACCATATATTTT. This chain uses TRBV19 with TRBJ1-3; D not resolved. Germline V gene sequence: CDR1 LNHDA, CDR2 SQIVND (reference sequence). The CDR3 totals 14 residues. Trimming left V 6 bases short and J 3 bases short, with 12 bases between.

This chain uses TRBV4-1 with TRBJ1-1; D is unclear. Trimming cost V 2 bases and J 10 bases, with 20 bases left between them. Germline assignment: CDR1 MGHRA and CDR2 YSYEKL. CDR3 size: 15 residues. The CDR3 reads CASSQKQVRAVGAFF. The CDR3 region has the DNA TGCGCCAGCAGCCAAAAGCAGGTTCGGGCGGTGGGAGCTTTCTTT.

This rearrangement joins TRBV2 to TRBJ2-1; D gene ambiguous. CDR1 and CDR2 from the germline V gene are SNHLY and FYNNEI. V lost 8 bases and J 3 bases, leaving 5 bases between the germline ends. This CDR3 spans 11 amino acids. CDR3 sequence: CASGYYNEQFF. For the CDR3, the DNA is TGTGCCAGCGGGTACTACAATGAGCAGTTCTTC.

This rearrangement joins TRBV28 to TRBJ2-7; D possibly matches TRBD1 or TRBD2 (5 bases each). CDR1 is MDHEN and CDR2 is SYDVKM in the germline V gene. V lost 3 bases, J lost 2 bases, and 8 bases lay in between. The length of the CDR3 is 13 residues. DNA for the CDR3: TGTGCCAGCAGTTTGTGGGGGACCTACGAGCAGTACTTC. Translation: CASSLWGTYEQYF.

The CDR3 DNA sequence: TGTGCCAGCAGCCACCCCACAGGGTTCTCATCCTACAATGAGCAGTTCTTC. This gives the protein CASSHPTGFSSYNEQFF. The chain uses TRBV3-1 (or the pseudogene TRBV3-2) and TRBJ2-1; D perhaps matches TRBD1 (6 bases). CDR1 and CDR2 from the germline V gene are LGHDT and YNNKEL (reference sequence). V gave up 3 bases and J gave up 1 base, with 16 bases separating them. The CDR3 is 17 residues long.

The chain has TRBV13 and TRBJ2-4; tentatively, D is TRBD1 (6 bases). CDR1 PRHDT and CDR2 FYEKMQ come from the germline V gene (reference sequence). V shed 5 bases and J shed 1 base, with 12 bases lying between them. The CDR3 contains 15 residues. As DNA, the CDR3 is TGTGCCAGCAGCAAAGGGGGAAATGCCAAAAACATTCAGTACTTC. It is translated as CASSKGGNAKNIQYF. The full variable domain, completed using reference TRBV13 and TRBJ2-4, is AAGVIQSPRHLIKEKRETATLKCYPIPRHDTVYWYQQGPGQDPQFLISFYEKMQSDKGSIPDRFSAQQFSDYHSELNMSSLELGDSALYFCASSKGGNAKNIQYFGAGTRLSVL.